A selection of T cell receptor beta chains follows, all from one sample in a study of early T cells in non-severe SARS-CoV-2 infection. TCRdb itself ran the 5' RACE reads through MiXCR, one entry per CDR3 protein. The data hold more than 85,000 distinct CDR3 sequences, with 15% to 20% observed a single time. This specimen was whole blood, taken at baseline. All receptors come from an adult who was a healthcare worker with PCR-confirmed SARS-CoV-2 infection or an uninfected control (not recorded which). The CDR3 runs from the conserved cysteine through the conserved F or W. Each record gives: D gene, V gene, clone size, J gene, CDR3 protein, CDR3 DNA. D genes are given only for firm matches. Rows may omit the clone size; those that give it use once, few, many or a size class.

.	TRBV3-1	.	TRBJ1-3	CASSPLRQPYSGNTIYF	TGTGCCAGCAGCCCATTGAGACAGCCATACTCTGGAAACACCATATATTTT
TRBD1	TRBV27	.	TRBJ2-2	CASSRQGIPGELFF	TGTGCCAGCAGTAGACAGGGGATTCCCGGGGAGCTGTTTTTT
TRBD1	TRBV29-1	many	TRBJ2-1	CSVAAGGYEQFF	TGCAGCGTGGCGGCAGGGGGCTATGAGCAGTTCTTC
.	TRBV4-3	few	TRBJ2-5	CASSQDRGLQETQYF	TGCGCCAGCAGCCAAGATCGGGGCCTGCAAGAGACCCAGTACTTC
TRBD1	TRBV7-8	many	TRBJ2-3	CASSDGTGERRNTQYF	TGTGCCAGCAGCGATGGGACAGGGGAAAGGAGAAATACGCAGTATTTT
TRBD1	TRBV10-3	.	TRBJ1-2	CAIRGQGANYGYTF	TGTGCCATCAGGGGACAGGGAGCTAACTATGGCTACACCTTC
.	TRBV5-1	.	TRBJ2-1	CATRTGNYNEQFF	TGCGCCACTAGGACGGGCAACTACAATGAGCAGTTCTTC
.	TRBV12-3/TRBV12-4	.	TRBJ2-1	CASLLVGAKQFF	TGTGCCAGCCTTTTGGTGGGGGCTAAGCAGTTCTTC
.	TRBV15	.	TRBJ2-3	CATSREGTLTSDTQYF	TGTGCCACCAGCAGAGAAGGGACACTGACGTCAGATACGCAGTATTTT
.	TRBV5-6	.	TRBJ2-2	CASSPVGPPNTGELFF	TGTGCCAGCAGCCCGGTGGGACCTCCGAACACCGGGGAGCTGTTTTTT
TRBD1	TRBV12-3/TRBV12-4	.	TRBJ2-5	CASRLTGEETQYF	TGTGCCAGCAGACTCACAGGGGAAGAGACCCAGTACTTC
.	TRBV6-5	few	TRBJ2-3	CASSRGTTDTQYF	TGTGCCAGCAGCCGGGGGACGACAGATACGCAGTATTTT
.	TRBV4-1	.	TRBJ2-3	CASSLQGTDTQYF	TGCGCCAGCAGCTTACAGGGAACAGATACGCAGTATTTT
.	TRBV29-1	many	TRBJ2-2	CSVVGGKTNRVMDTGELFF	TGCAGCGTTGTAGGTGGGAAAACAAACAGGGTAATGGACACCGGGGAGCTGTTTTTT
.	TRBV28	many	TRBJ1-4	CASRSQEKLFF	TGTGCCAGCAGATCCCAGGAAAAACTGTTTTTT
.	TRBV4-1	few	TRBJ2-1	CASSQEGELTYNEQFF	TGCGCCAGCAGCCAAGAAGGGGAGTTAACCTACAATGAGCAGTTCTTC
.	TRBV20-1	.	TRBJ2-2	CSAREGIKNTGELFF	TGCAGTGCTAGGGAGGGAATAAAAAACACCGGGGAGCTGTTTTTT